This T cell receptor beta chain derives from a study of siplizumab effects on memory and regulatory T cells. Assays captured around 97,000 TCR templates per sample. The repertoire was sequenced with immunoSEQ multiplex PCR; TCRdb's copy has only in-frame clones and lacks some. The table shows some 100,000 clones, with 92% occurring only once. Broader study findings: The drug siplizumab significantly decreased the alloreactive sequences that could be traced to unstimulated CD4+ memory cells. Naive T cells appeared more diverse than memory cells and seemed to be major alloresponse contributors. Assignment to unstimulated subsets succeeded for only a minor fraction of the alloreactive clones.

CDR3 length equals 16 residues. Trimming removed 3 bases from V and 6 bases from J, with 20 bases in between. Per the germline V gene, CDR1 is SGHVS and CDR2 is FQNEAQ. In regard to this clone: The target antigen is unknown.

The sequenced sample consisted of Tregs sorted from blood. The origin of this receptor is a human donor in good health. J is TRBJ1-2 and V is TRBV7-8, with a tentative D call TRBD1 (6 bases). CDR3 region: CASSFYSKGTLNGYTF. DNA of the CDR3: TGTGCCAGCAGCTTTTATTCCAAAGGGACACTTAATGGCTACACCTTC.